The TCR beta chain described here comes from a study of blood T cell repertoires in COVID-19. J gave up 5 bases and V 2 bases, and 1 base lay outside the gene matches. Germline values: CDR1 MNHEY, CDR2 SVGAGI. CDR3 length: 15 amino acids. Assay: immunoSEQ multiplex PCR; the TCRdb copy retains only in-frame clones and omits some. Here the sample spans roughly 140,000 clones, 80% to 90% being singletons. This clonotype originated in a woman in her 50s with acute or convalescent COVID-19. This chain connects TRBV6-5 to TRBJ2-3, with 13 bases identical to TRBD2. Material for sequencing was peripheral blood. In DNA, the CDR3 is TGTGCCAGCAGTTACGGGACTAGCGGGATAGATACGCAGTATTTT. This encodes CASSYGTSGIDTQYF.